This T cell receptor beta chain was captured in a study of shared clonotypes between healthy human individuals. At the level of the study: Three plates were used per donor for CD4 naive, three for CD4 memory, two for CD8 naive and one for CD8 memory. Regarding the study as a whole: Non-shared clonotypes were found to have lower generation probabilities than the clonotypes that were shared by all four of the sorted-subset donors. Deeper or shallower sequencing was expected to change how clonotypes are shared among donors. In a handful of donors, about 5% of naive CD4 clonotypes appeared in common.

As concerns this clone: Its specificity is not known.

Here immunoSEQ multiplex PCR was the method, and the copy in TCRdb shows in-frame clones only, minus some. Of about 1.5 million clones listed, about 98% are singletons. This clonotype was obtained from a man aged 25 to 40 in good health. Material: naive CD4+ T cells sorted from blood. The subset: CD45RA+ positively selected.

CDR3 amino acids: CASSVPGAAAYNEQFF. The CDR3 DNA reads TGTGCCAGCAGCGTGCCGGGGGCCGCCGCCTACAATGAGCAGTTCTTC. The rearrangement joins TRBV9 to TRBJ2-1; D is possibly TRBD1 or TRBD2 (6 bases each). CDR3 size: 16 residues. V lost 2 bases and J 2 bases, leaving 14 bases between the germline ends. Germline CDR1 is SGDLS and CDR2 is YYNGEE. The entire variable domain, with the rest obtained from reference TRBV9 and TRBJ2-1, is as follows: DSGVTQTPKHLITATGQRVTLRCSPRSGDLSVYWYQQSLDQGLQFLIQYYNGEERAKGNILERFSAQQFPDLHSELNLSSLELGDSALYFCASSVPGAAAYNEQFFGPGTRLTVL.